Listed below are T cell receptor beta chains from one sample, sequenced in a study of CD8 T cells in ankylosing spondylitis. TCRdb recomputed calls from the 5' RACE reads with MiXCR, one row per CDR3 protein. This sample has about 36,000 distinct CDR3 sequences, with approximately 11% found just once. What was sequenced was synovial fluid, either unsorted or a sorted T cell fraction (not recorded which). The source is a male donor with ankylosing spondylitis. The CDR3 runs from the conserved cysteine through the conserved F or W. The order of the fields is V gene, clone size, J gene, D gene, CDR3 protein, CDR3 DNA. D genes are given only for firm matches. Where a row states a size, it is once, few, many or the class of an expanded clone; other rows omit it.

>TRBV5-1|many|TRBJ1-1|-
CASSFRANTEAFF
TGCGCCAGCAGCTTCAGGGCGAACACTGAAGCTTTCTTT
>TRBV12-3/TRBV12-4|-|TRBJ2-3|-
CASSLYYPERGTDTQYF
TGTGCCAGCAGTCTCTACTACCCAGAGCGGGGCACAGATACGCAGTATTTT
>TRBV4-1|few|TRBJ2-1|TRBD2
CASSQDIGSGSIREQFF
TGCGCCAGCAGCCAAGATATAGGGAGCGGGAGTATAAGGGAGCAGTTCTTC
>TRBV7-2|many|TRBJ2-6|-
CASSFLSGANVLTF
TGTGCCAGCAGCTTCCTTTCTGGGGCCAACGTCCTGACTTTC
>TRBV7-8|many|TRBJ2-2|TRBD1
CASSQGAGGNTGELFF
TGTGCCAGCAGCCAAGGGGCAGGGGGTAACACCGGGGAGCTGTTTTTT
>TRBV25-1|-|TRBJ2-4|-
CASNVPGTNIQYF
TGTGCCAGCAATGTCCCAGGGACAAACATTCAGTACTTC
>TRBV29-1|few|TRBJ1-1|-
CSVAGGGAEAFF
TGCAGCGTTGCGGGAGGGGGGGCTGAAGCTTTCTTT
>TRBV27|few|TRBJ1-6|-
CASSLGGNNSPLHF
TGTGCCAGCAGTTTGGGGGGGAATAATTCACCCCTCCACTTT
>TRBV28|few|TRBJ2-7|-
CASSSSAPYSEQYF
TGTGCCAGCAGCAGTAGCGCCCCGTACTCGGAGCAGTACTTC
>TRBV5-1|-|TRBJ1-3|-
CASSFSPTDSGNTIYF
TGCGCCAGCAGCTTCTCCCCGACAGATTCTGGAAACACCATATATTTT
>TRBV2|few|TRBJ1-3|-
CASTRDSGNTIYF
TGTGCCAGCACGCGGGACTCTGGAAACACCATATATTTT
>TRBV5-4|few|TRBJ2-3|-
CASSLGRYSDTQYF
TGTGCCAGCAGTCTTGGGCGGTATTCAGATACGCAGTATTTT
>TRBV5-1|-|TRBJ2-5|TRBD2
CASSLYTRGGETQYF
TGCGCCAGCAGCTTGTACACTCGGGGGGGAGAGACCCAGTACTTC
>TRBV11-3|-|TRBJ1-1|-
CASSLTGRAFF
TGTGCCAGCAGCTTAACCGGGAGAGCTTTCTTT
>TRBV7-7|many|TRBJ2-3|TRBD2
CASSLGAGGSDTQYF
TGTGCCAGCAGCTTAGGAGCGGGAGGATCGGATACGCAGTATTTT
>TRBV6-1|few|TRBJ2-5|TRBD2
CASSRGLASGETQYF
TGTGCCAGCAGTAGGGGACTAGCGAGTGGGGAGACCCAGTACTTC
>TRBV20-1|-|TRBJ2-7|TRBD2
CSAISSGSPYEQYF
TGCAGTGCCATCTCTAGCGGGAGTCCCTACGAGCAGTACTTC
>TRBV7-9|-|TRBJ2-1|-
CARDTSTGYIDEQFF
TGTGCCAGAGATACATCCACAGGGTACATTGATGAGCAGTTCTTC
>TRBV5-1|many|TRBJ2-1|-
CASSLRSSQGDEQFF
TGCGCCAGCAGCTTGCGCAGCTCCCAGGGTGATGAGCAGTTCTTC
>TRBV25-1|-|TRBJ2-1|TRBD2
CASRQTSGRALDEQFF
TGTGCCAGCAGGCAGACTAGCGGGAGGGCCCTCGATGAGCAGTTCTTC
>TRBV15|-|TRBJ2-3|TRBD2
CATSRDLTSGATDTQYF
TGTGCCACCAGCAGAGATCTAACTAGCGGGGCCACAGATACGCAGTATTTT
>TRBV12-3/TRBV12-4|many|TRBJ2-3|TRBD2
CASTLQAGASTDTQYF
TGTGCCAGCACCCTCCAGGCGGGAGCTAGCACAGATACGCAGTATTTT
>TRBV7-3|-|TRBJ1-1|-
CASSLGGPTEAFF
TGTGCCAGCAGCTTAGGGGGACCCACTGAAGCTTTCTTT
>TRBV3-1|-|TRBJ1-3|-
CASSQGHRSGNTIYF
TGTGCCAGCAGCCAAGGGCACCGCTCTGGAAACACCATATATTTT
>TRBV29-1|many|TRBJ1-1|TRBD1
CSVEDGWQGALNTEAFF
TGCAGCGTTGAAGATGGCTGGCAGGGGGCTCTGAACACTGAAGCTTTCTTT
>TRBV18|-|TRBJ2-2|TRBD1
CASSQTGGVGELFF
TGTGCCAGCTCCCAGACAGGGGGCGTCGGGGAGCTGTTTTTT
>TRBV6-1|few|TRBJ2-3|TRBD1
CASNRDRGPTDTQYF
TGTGCCAGCAATCGGGACAGGGGACCCACAGATACGCAGTATTTT
>TRBV18|-|TRBJ2-5|-
CASSPRQQETQYF
TGTGCCAGCTCACCACGGCAGCAAGAGACCCAGTACTTC
>TRBV28|many|TRBJ1-5|-
CASSLLYRYNQPQHF
TGTGCCAGCAGTTTATTGTACCGGTACAATCAGCCCCAGCATTTT
>TRBV12-5|few|TRBJ1-1|TRBD1
CASGLIPTGGNTEAFF
TGTGCTAGTGGTTTGATCCCGACAGGGGGCAACACTGAAGCTTTCTTT
>TRBV7-3|-|TRBJ2-3|-
CASSPTALAFSTDTQYF
TGTGCCAGCAGCCCAACGGCCCTAGCGTTTAGCACAGATACGCAGTATTTT
>TRBV27|few|TRBJ2-1|-
CASKDSGYNEQFF
TGTGCCAGTAAGGATTCCGGATACAATGAGCAGTTCTTC
>TRBV7-2|many|TRBJ1-1|-
CASSFSSTANTEAFF
TGTGCCAGCAGTTTCTCTAGTACCGCCAACACTGAAGCTTTCTTT
>TRBV14|-|TRBJ2-2|TRBD2
CASSQDRSGGPSGELFF
TGTGCCAGCAGCCAAGATCGTTCGGGAGGGCCGTCCGGGGAGCTGTTTTTT
>TRBV2|few|TRBJ2-2|TRBD2
CASSVGSGRVGELFF
TGTGCCAGCAGTGTCGGTAGCGGGAGAGTCGGGGAGCTGTTTTTT
>TRBV2|few|TRBJ2-3|TRBD2
CASSVTPSGDTDTQYF
TGTGCCAGCAGTGTCACCCCTAGCGGGGACACAGATACGCAGTATTTT
>TRBV5-6|many|TRBJ2-2|TRBD1
CASSLRTGARIGELFF
TGTGCCAGCAGCTTGCGGACAGGGGCCAGGATCGGGGAGCTGTTTTTT
>TRBV27|many|TRBJ2-1|-
CASSLRTFSNEQFF
TGTGCCAGCAGTTTGCGGACCTTCTCCAATGAGCAGTTCTTC
>TRBV9|many|TRBJ2-1|TRBD1
CASSPWDRGNNEQFF
TGTGCCAGCAGCCCATGGGACAGGGGTAACAATGAGCAGTTCTTC
>TRBV28|-|TRBJ2-6|TRBD1
CASKGQGVSGANVLTF
TGTGCCAGCAAGGGACAGGGAGTTTCTGGGGCCAACGTCCTGACTTTC
>TRBV20-1|medium-sized|TRBJ2-3|-
CSARDSSPDTDTQYF
TGCAGTGCTAGAGATAGCTCCCCCGACACAGATACGCAGTATTTT
>TRBV7-9|many|TRBJ1-2|-
CVLGRYTF
TGTGTCTTGGGGCGCTACACCTTC